One sample yielded the 29 T cell receptor beta chains listed below, sequenced in a study of T cell responses to AZD1222 COVID-19 vaccine. Clones were read by immunoSEQ multiplex PCR, and TCRdb kept only the in-frame ones, dropping some. Of roughly 180,000 clones in the sample, approximately 91% were seen once. The sequencing here drew on peripheral blood, taken 28 days after the second AZD1222 dose. The receptors stem from an adult who received the AZD1222 COVID-19 vaccine.

V and J are TRBV11-1 and TRBJ2-2; 7 nucleotides line up with TRBD1. V gave up 4 bases and J gave up 6 bases; unmatched junction bases: 5. This CDR3 has 14 residues. The germline V gene encodes CDR1 SGHAT and CDR2 FQDESV (reference sequence). This chain's CDR3 is CASSYNRGAGELFF. CDR3 DNA: TGTGCCAGCAGCTACAACAGGGGTGCCGGGGAGCTGTTTTTT.

This clone was observed once. The rearrangement joins TRBV3-1 (or the pseudogene TRBV3-2) to TRBJ1-6; D not resolved. Germline V gene sequence: CDR1 LGHDT, CDR2 YNNKEL (reference sequence). V was cut by 4 bases and J by 8 bases, with 12 bases left in between. The CDR3 has 14 residues. CDR3 nucleotide sequence: TGTGCCAGCAGCCCGAAGGGTCCAGATTCACCCCTCCACTTT. Amino acid sequence: CASSPKGPDSPLHF.

This clone was found a few times. The rearrangement links TRBV9 to TRBJ2-5, with 10 bases fitting TRBD2. The CDR3 is 17 residues long. The V segment lost 4 bases and the J segment 0 bases; nucleotides outside the gene matches: 9. CDR1 SGDLS and CDR2 YYNGEE come from the germline V gene. The CDR3 DNA is TGTGCCAGCAGCTTTAAACCGGGACTAGCGTACCAAGAGACCCAGTACTTC. Its protein product is CASSFKPGLAYQETQYF.

The genes are TRBV19 and TRBJ2-7; 9 nucleotides agree with TRBD1. This CDR3 region has 15 residues. The trim removed 3 bases at V and 7 bases at J, leaving 10 bases unmatched. CDR1 and CDR2 from the germline V gene are LNHDA and SQIVND (reference sequence). In DNA form, the CDR3 reads TGTGCCAGTAGTATCCCCGGACAGGGGAGAAGGGAGCAGTACTTC. This gives the protein CASSIPGQGRREQYF.

This chain uses TRBV5-1 with TRBJ2-1, with D perhaps assigned TRBD1 or TRBD2 (5 bases each). Looked up from germline, CDR1 is SGHRS and CDR2 is YFSETQ. The CDR3 spans 15 residues. V lost 4 bases to trimming and J lost 6 bases, with 17 bases between them. This chain's CDR3 is CASSGASGIANEQFF. The CDR3 bases are TGCGCCAGCAGCGGGGCCAGCGGAATCGCCAATGAGCAGTTCTTC. The full variable domain, its missing parts supplied by reference TRBV5-1 and TRBJ2-1, is KAGVTQTPRYLIKTRGQQVTLSCSPISGHRSVSWYQQTPGQGLQFLFEYFSETQRNKGNFPGRFSGRQFSNSRSEMNVSTLELGDSALYLCASSGASGIANEQFFGPGTRLTVL.

In regard to this clone: This CDR3 is missing its conserved last phenylalanine or tryptophan, likely due to a read error. Because the CDR3's place on the DNA is in doubt, the DNA is left out and the CDR3 is given as listed by TCRdb. The rearrangement links TRBV4-1 to TRBJ2-7; the table calls TRBD2, which could not be checked here. The CDR3 totals 14 residues, both ends included. The germline gives CDR1 MGHRA, CDR2 YSYEKL. CDR3 amino acids: CASSQGGRGPALFM.

The V gene is TRBV7-9, the J gene TRBJ1-2, with no clear D. V lost 11 bases, J lost 8 bases, and 21 bases lay in between. The germline gives CDR1 SEHNR, CDR2 FQNEAQ (reference sequence). The CDR3 is 13 residues long. The CDR3 DNA reads TGTGCCCCCTCCCCCTGGTTAGGGTACGGCTACACCTTC. This sequence encodes CAPSPWLGYGYTF.

The chain employs TRBV5-4 and TRBJ1-1; 7 bases map to TRBD1. Germline-derived CDR1 and CDR2 are SGHNT and YYREEE (reference sequence). V shed 4 bases, J shed 5 bases, and the junction held 14 bases outside the gene matches. This CDR3 spans 16 amino acids. The CDR3 DNA reads TGTGCCAGCAGCGAAAGGGGAAGGGGGCGAGGTACTGAAGCTTTCTTT. This codes for CASSERGRGRGTEAFF.

The chain carries TRBV5-8 and TRBJ2-7; D call uncertain. Germline assignment: CDR1 SGHTS and CDR2 YDEGEE. The CDR3 has 15 amino acids. Trimming shortened V by 4 bases and J by 3 bases, and 17 bases separated the two germline ends. The CDR3 region has the DNA TGTGCCAGCAGCCGCCCGAGGCTAGACCTCTACGAGCAGTACTTC. Its translation: CASSRPRLDLYEQYF. Full variable domain (outside the CDR3, taken from reference TRBV5-8 and TRBJ2-7): EAGVTQSPTHLIKTRGQQATLRCSPISGHTSVYWYQQALGLGLQFLLWYDEGEERNRGNFPPRFSGRQFPNYSSELNVNALELEDSALYLCASSRPRLDLYEQYFGPGTRLTVT.

The rearrangement uses TRBV28 and TRBJ1-5, with D unclear. Germline lookup yields CDR1 MDHEN and CDR2 SYDVKM. V lost 11 bases to trimming and J lost 7 bases, with 18 bases between them. This CDR3 has 13 residues. This CDR3 reads CAGSLLRGQPQHF. CDR3 DNA: TGTGCCGGCTCCCTCTTACGCGGGCAGCCCCAGCATTTT.

The rearrangement links TRBV10-1 to TRBJ2-7, with D unresolved. This CDR3 has 16 residues. Between the trimmed V and J ends, which lost 7 bases and 4 bases, there was a span of 23 bases. The V gene's germline CDR1 is WNHNN and CDR2 SYGVQD (reference sequence). CDR3 nucleotides: TGCGCCAGCAAGATCCGCCCCCCTCTAGAGTATTACGAGCAGTACTTC. This sequence encodes CASKIRPPLEYYEQYF.

The rearrangement links TRBV6-5 to TRBJ2-7; D ambiguous. Trimming stripped 5 bases from V and 3 bases from J, with 8 bases between. CDR3 length: 12 amino acids. Germline V CDR1 and CDR2: MNHEY, SVGAGI. The DNA of the CDR3 is TGTGCCAGCAGTATAGACGGCTACGAGCAGTACTTC. Protein sequence: CASSIDGYEQYF.

The V call is TRBV28, the J call TRBJ2-7; D is unclear. The ends were cut back, 2 bases at V and 6 bases at J, with 11 bases in the middle. The germline CDR1 and CDR2 sequences are MDHEN and SYDVKM. The CDR3 extends over 13 amino acids. The DNA of the CDR3 is TGTGCCAGCAGTTTAATCCAGCTTCCCGAGCAGTACTTC. As protein: CASSLIQLPEQYF.

CDR3 protein: CAWSGPSGNIQYF. The CDR3 DNA reads TGTGCCTGGAGTGGGCCCTCAGGGAACATTCAGTACTTC. The rearrangement uses TRBV30 and TRBJ2-4, with a tentative D call TRBD1 (5 bases). V lost 1 base and J lost 7, with 11 bases in between. The CDR3 length is 13 residues. Looked up from germline, CDR1 is GTSNPN and CDR2 is SVGIG (reference sequence).

The gene calls are TRBV6-1 and TRBJ2-7; 14 nucleotides align to TRBD2. V gave up 3 bases and J gave up 5 bases; unmatched junction bases: 0. The CDR3 consists of 14 residues. Germline V gene lookup returns CDR1 MNHNS and CDR2 SASEGT. The CDR3 reads CASSETSGRDEQYF. CDR3 nucleotide sequence: TGTGCCAGCAGTGAGACTAGCGGGAGGGACGAGCAGTACTTC.

The chain uses TRBV11-2 and TRBJ1-2; TRBD1 might be the D (6 bases). The V end lost 6 bases, the J end lost 11 bases, and 13 bases lay between the germline ends. The length of the CDR3 is 11 residues. The germline CDR1 and CDR2 sequences are SGHAT and FQNNGV. Here the CDR3 reads CASSLTGSYTF. The CDR3 coding sequence is TGTGCCAGCAGTTTAACAGGGTCTTACACCTTC.

With regard to this clone: A read error may account for a junction end that differs from germline. The chain links TRBV18 to TRBJ2-2; maybe TRBD2 (7 bases). Germline CDR1 KGHSH, CDR2 LQKENI. The CDR3 extends over 15 amino acids. CDR3 residues: CASSSQGGNAGELFF. As DNA, the CDR3 is TGTGCCAGCTCATCACAGGGAGGGAACGCCGGGGAGCTGTTTTTT.

This CDR3 reads CASSESQTATKGYTF. CDR3 nucleotide sequence: TGTGCCAGCAGTGAATCCCAGACAGCCACTAAAGGCTACACCTTC. The chain has TRBV2 and TRBJ1-2, with a tentative D call TRBD1 (5 bases). The CDR3 length is 15 residues. Germline CDR1 SNHLY, CDR2 FYNNEI. V was shortened by 2 bases and J by 8 bases, with 18 bases between the two germline ends.

The gene calls are TRBV6-5 and TRBJ1-6, with 8 bases lining up with TRBD1. The CDR3 runs to 14 residues. Looked up from germline, CDR1 is MNHEY and CDR2 is SVGAGI. V shed 6 bases, J shed 9 bases, and the junction held 7 bases outside the gene matches. The CDR3 coding sequence is TGTGCCAGCAGCGATTACAGGGGGTTTTCACCCCTCCACTTT. Translated, it gives CASSDYRGFSPLHF.

The V gene is TRBV30, the J gene TRBJ1-5; 7 bases agree with TRBD1. This CDR3 region has 14 residues. The germline V gene encodes CDR1 GTSNPN and CDR2 SVGIG (reference sequence). J was trimmed by 8 bases and V by 0 bases; bases with no gene match: 7. CDR3 DNA: TGTGCCTGGAGTGTACAGGGGACCGGCAAGCCCCAGCATTTT. Encoded protein: CAWSVQGTGKPQHF.

The J gene is TRBJ2-5, the V gene TRBV7-9, with D tentatively TRBD1 (6 bases). Germline loops: CDR1 SEHNR, CDR2 FQNEAQ (reference sequence). This CDR3 is built from 14 residues. V was clipped by 5 bases and J by 3 bases, with 13 bases between them. This CDR3 reads CASSRGQREETQYF. The CDR3 DNA reads TGTGCCAGCAGCAGGGGACAAAGAGAAGAGACCCAGTACTTC.

This clone appeared once. The chain uses TRBV7-9 and TRBJ1-2; D unresolved. CDR3 length equals 13 residues. Germline V gives CDR1 SEHNR, CDR2 FQNEAQ (reference sequence). Trimming cost V 6 bases and J 1 base, with 9 bases left between them. CDR3 sequence reads: CASRRTDNYGYTF. As DNA, the CDR3 is TGTGCCAGCAGACGGACGGATAACTATGGCTACACCTTC.

V gene TRBV4-1 combines with J gene TRBJ2-2; D gene ambiguous. This CDR3 spans 15 amino acids. Trimming cost V 4 bases and J 1 base, with 10 bases left between them. CDR1 MGHRA and CDR2 YSYEKL come from the germline V gene. The CDR3 sequence is CASSPYGWNTGELFF. The CDR3 DNA is TGCGCCAGCAGCCCCTACGGCTGGAACACCGGGGAGCTGTTTTTT.

The chain has TRBV10-2 and TRBJ1-5; D not resolved. The V end was cut by 0 bases, the J end by 7 bases, with 13 bases between. Germline V gives CDR1 WSHSY, CDR2 SAAADI. This CDR3 has 15 amino acids. The CDR3 bases are TGCGCCAGCAGTGAGTCGATAGGGAGCCGGCAGCCCCAGCATTTT. This codes for CASSESIGSRQPQHF.

The chain employs TRBV28 and TRBJ2-3; 7 positions match TRBD2. The CDR3 has 15 amino acids. The V gene end was trimmed by 3 bases and the J gene end by 0 bases; junction bases not matched to a gene: 3. Germline V gene lookup returns CDR1 MDHEN and CDR2 SYDVKM. CDR3 in DNA: TGTGCCAGCAGTTTGGAAGCGGGAAGCACAGATACGCAGTATTTT. Amino acids: CASSLEAGSTDTQYF. The variable domain in full, completed from reference TRBV28 and TRBJ2-3, reads DVKVTQSSRYLVKRTGEKVFLECVQDMDHENMFWYRQDPGLGLRLIYFSYDVKMKEKGDIPEGYSVSREKKERFSLILESASTNQTSMYLCASSLEAGSTDTQYFGPGTRLTVL.

V and J are TRBV7-2 and TRBJ2-5, with a weak D call TRBD2 (5 bases). The ends were cut back, 4 bases at V and 2 bases at J, with 8 bases in the middle. The length of the CDR3 is 13 residues. CDR1 and CDR2 (germline): SGHTA, FQGNSA. CDR3 amino acids: CASSSGSQETQYF. Written as DNA, the CDR3 is TGTGCCAGCAGCTCGGGGTCTCAAGAGACCCAGTACTTC.

The chain has TRBV19 and TRBJ1-1, with a weak D call TRBD1 (6 bases). Between the trimmed V and J ends, which lost 6 bases and 7 bases, there was a span of 18 bases. Germline CDR1 LNHDA, CDR2 SQIVND (reference sequence). The CDR3 sequence is 14 residues long. For the CDR3, the DNA is TGTGCCAGTAGGACTCCGGGGGGGCCGGGTGAAGCTTTCTTT. Translated, it gives CASRTPGGPGEAFF.

This sequence joins TRBV5-1 and TRBJ2-2; TRBD1 agrees at 7 bases. CDR3 length: 15 residues. V trimming: 1 base; J trimming: 4 bases; junction bases outside the gene matches: 4. CDR1 and CDR2 from the germline V gene are SGHRS and YFSETQ. The CDR3: CASSLTGAGTGELFF. The CDR3 region has the DNA TGCGCCAGCAGCTTGACAGGGGCGGGCACCGGGGAGCTGTTTTTT.

V usage is TRBV18 and J usage is TRBJ1-3; possible D gene TRBD1, 5 bases. CDR1 is KGHSH and CDR2 is LQKENI in the germline V gene. The CDR3 covers 15 residues. V was pared by 0 bases and J by 2 bases, with 8 bases between. The CDR3 loop reads CASSPPGTTGNTIYF. As DNA, the CDR3 is TGTGCCAGCTCACCACCGGGGACGACTGGAAACACCATATATTTT.